This T cell receptor beta chain stems from a study of T cell clones after liver transplantation. Clones were sequenced by immunoSEQ multiplex PCR, and TCRdb holds only the in-frame ones, with some missing. The sample lists tens of thousands of clones, about 86% seen once, with over 2% in the top ten. In this sample, this clone turned up a few times. The receptor was isolated from a human patient who received a liver transplant. T cells may partly derive from the graft donor. The sample was CD4+ T cells from blood, taken 24 months after liver transplant.

CDR3 sequence: CASRPLVEQYF. In nucleotides, the CDR3 is TGTGCCAGCAGACCCTTGGTCGAGCAGTACTTC. This rearrangement joins TRBV6-1 to TRBJ2-7; no reliable D call. The CDR3 has 11 residues. In germline, CDR1 is MNHNS, CDR2 SASEGT. The V end lost 6 bases, the J end lost 6 bases, and 9 bases lay between the germline ends.